The rows below give T cell receptor beta chains drawn from one sample of a study of CD8+ T cells in alopecia areata. The protocol was immunoSEQ multiplex PCR, while the TCRdb copy is restricted to in-frame clones and leaves out a portion. Of over 200,000 clones in the sample, 55% to 70% were seen once. Sequencing was performed on CD4+ T cells sorted from blood, taken at week 4, from a patient treated with tofacitinib. These receptors were collected from a human donor with alopecia areata. Both conserved end residues are part of each CDR3. D genes are given only for firm matches. The size of a clone is reported for some rows only, either as once, few or many, or as a class for expanded clones.

clone size: once; D gene: .; J gene: TRBJ2-3; V gene: TRBV15; CDR3 protein: CATSRDLAADTQYF; CDR3 DNA: TGTGCCACCAGCAGAGATCTTGCGGCAGATACGCAGTATTTT
clone size: .; D gene: .; J gene: TRBJ2-1; V gene: TRBV4-2; CDR3 protein: CASSQLAGAEYNEQFF; CDR3 DNA: TGTGCCAGCAGCCAGTTGGCGGGGGCCGAGTACAATGAGCAGTTCTTC
clone size: .; D gene: TRBD1; J gene: TRBJ1-5; V gene: TRBV6-1; CDR3 protein: CASSTDRDQPQHF; CDR3 DNA: TGTGCCAGCAGTACGGACAGGGATCAGCCCCAGCATTTT
clone size: once; D gene: TRBD1; J gene: TRBJ1-6; V gene: TRBV2; CDR3 protein: CASRAGTANSPLHF; CDR3 DNA: TGTGCCAGCAGAGCCGGGACAGCGAATTCACCCCTCCACTTT
clone size: once; D gene: TRBD1; J gene: TRBJ2-5; V gene: TRBV9; CDR3 protein: CASSLQAGGQTQYF; CDR3 DNA: TGTGCCAGCAGCTTACAGGCAGGGGGCCAGACCCAGTACTTC
clone size: .; D gene: TRBD1; J gene: TRBJ2-7; V gene: TRBV4-2; CDR3 protein: CASRPEGTGSNEQYF; CDR3 DNA: TGTGCCAGCAGACCGGAGGGGACAGGGAGCAACGAGCAGTACTTC
clone size: .; D gene: .; J gene: TRBJ1-1; V gene: TRBV29-1; CDR3 protein: CSAWQSEAFF; CDR3 DNA: TGCAGCGCCTGGCAGAGTGAAGCTTTCTTT
clone size: .; D gene: .; J gene: TRBJ1-2; V gene: TRBV6-5; CDR3 protein: CASRLTGSRGYTF; CDR3 DNA: TGTGCCAGCAGGCTAACAGGGTCGCGGGGCTACACCTTC
clone size: .; D gene: .; J gene: TRBJ2-7; V gene: TRBV11-2; CDR3 protein: CASSLERGELYEQYF; CDR3 DNA: TGTGCCAGCAGCTTAGAGAGGGGGGAGCTCTACGAGCAGTACTTC
clone size: .; D gene: .; J gene: TRBJ1-1; V gene: TRBV7-2; CDR3 protein: CASSLLGTGTLGTEAFF; CDR3 DNA: TGTGCCAGCAGCTTGCTCGGGACTGGGACCCTGGGCACTGAAGCTTTCTTT
clone size: .; D gene: TRBD1; J gene: TRBJ1-5; V gene: TRBV4-2; CDR3 protein: CASSQAQGAGNQPQHF; CDR3 DNA: TGTGCCAGCAGCCAAGCCCAGGGGGCGGGCAATCAGCCCCAGCATTTT
clone size: .; D gene: .; J gene: TRBJ2-1; V gene: TRBV27; CDR3 protein: CASSSLRVRTYNEQFF; CDR3 DNA: TGTGCCAGCAGTTCGCTCAGGGTGAGGACCTACAATGAGCAGTTCTTC
clone size: .; D gene: .; J gene: TRBJ1-2; V gene: TRBV9; CDR3 protein: CASSVESGADGYTF; CDR3 DNA: TGTGCCAGCAGCGTAGAATCAGGGGCCGATGGCTACACCTTC
clone size: .; D gene: TRBD1; J gene: TRBJ2-2; V gene: TRBV29-1; CDR3 protein: CSVDRGNTGELFF; CDR3 DNA: TGCAGCGTCGACAGGGGGAACACCGGGGAGCTGTTTTTT
clone size: .; D gene: .; J gene: TRBJ2-5; V gene: TRBV7-9; CDR3 protein: CASSPQETQYF; CDR3 DNA: TGTGCCAGCAGCCCTCAGGAGACCCAGTACTTC
clone size: few; D gene: .; J gene: TRBJ2-2; V gene: TRBV7-2; CDR3 protein: CASSPYRADTGELFF; CDR3 DNA: TGTGCCAGCAGCCCGTACAGGGCGGACACCGGGGAGCTGTTTTTT
clone size: .; D gene: .; J gene: TRBJ2-7; V gene: TRBV4-3; CDR3 protein: CASSQWTGAYEQYF; CDR3 DNA: TGCGCCAGCAGCCAATGGACTGGAGCCTACGAGCAGTACTTC
clone size: .; D gene: TRBD1; J gene: TRBJ2-3; V gene: TRBV6-5; CDR3 protein: CATRQGPTQYF; CDR3 DNA: TGTGCCACCCGACAGGGACCAACGCAGTATTTT
clone size: .; D gene: TRBD1; J gene: TRBJ2-1; V gene: TRBV30; CDR3 protein: CAWRGQGVGEQFF; CDR3 DNA: TGTGCCTGGAGGGGACAGGGGGTAGGTGAGCAGTTCTTC
clone size: .; D gene: .; J gene: TRBJ1-1; V gene: TRBV30; CDR3 protein: CAWSVPGTKAFF; CDR3 DNA: TGTGCCTGGAGTGTACCTGGGACCAAAGCTTTCTTT
clone size: .; D gene: TRBD1; J gene: TRBJ1-1; V gene: TRBV23-1; CDR3 protein: CASSRTGGDTEAFF; CDR3 DNA: TGCGCCAGCAGTCGGACAGGGGGGGACACTGAAGCTTTCTTT
clone size: .; D gene: .; J gene: TRBJ1-1; V gene: TRBV6-5; CDR3 protein: CASSYSGTANTEAFF; CDR3 DNA: TGTGCCAGCAGTTACTCCGGGACGGCTAACACTGAAGCTTTCTTT
clone size: .; D gene: .; J gene: TRBJ1-4; V gene: TRBV30; CDR3 protein: CAWSVAGILFF; CDR3 DNA: TGTGCCTGGAGTGTAGCAGGGATTCTGTTTTTT
clone size: few; D gene: TRBD2; J gene: TRBJ2-5; V gene: TRBV29-1; CDR3 protein: CSVERLAARSTQYF; CDR3 DNA: TGCAGCGTTGAGCGACTAGCGGCCCGATCGACCCAGTACTTC
clone size: few; D gene: TRBD2; J gene: TRBJ2-7; V gene: TRBV2; CDR3 protein: CASSVLAGEYEQYF; CDR3 DNA: TGTGCCAGCAGTGTACTAGCGGGGGAATACGAGCAGTACTTC
clone size: .; D gene: TRBD1; J gene: TRBJ1-1; V gene: TRBV29-1; CDR3 protein: CSVFPGGTEAFF; CDR3 DNA: TGCAGCGTCTTCCCAGGGGGCACTGAAGCTTTCTTT
clone size: .; D gene: .; J gene: TRBJ2-5; V gene: TRBV19; CDR3 protein: CASSWGSRETQYF; CDR3 DNA: TGTGCCAGTAGTTGGGGGAGCCGGGAGACCCAGTACTTC
clone size: .; D gene: .; J gene: TRBJ2-5; V gene: TRBV6-6; CDR3 protein: CASSKPQRGTQYF; CDR3 DNA: TGTGCCAGCAGCAAACCCCAGAGGGGGACCCAGTACTTC
clone size: .; D gene: .; J gene: TRBJ2-2; V gene: TRBV5-4; CDR3 protein: CASSQKFRGELFF; CDR3 DNA: TGTGCCAGCAGCCAAAAGTTTCGGGGGGAGCTGTTTTTT
clone size: .; D gene: .; J gene: TRBJ1-1; V gene: TRBV30; CDR3 protein: CAWSVLGFGGLNTEAFF; CDR3 DNA: TGTGCCTGGAGTGTATTGGGCTTTGGGGGGCTGAACACTGAAGCTTTCTTT
clone size: .; D gene: .; J gene: TRBJ1-1; V gene: TRBV7-2; CDR3 protein: CASSSLTGLNTEAFF; CDR3 DNA: TGTGCCAGCAGCTCCCTGACAGGTTTGAACACTGAAGCTTTCTTT
clone size: .; D gene: TRBD2; J gene: TRBJ2-3; V gene: TRBV11-2; CDR3 protein: CASSSPTSGRTDTQYF; CDR3 DNA: TGTGCCAGCAGCTCCCCGACTAGCGGGCGCACAGATACGCAGTATTTT
clone size: .; D gene: TRBD1; J gene: TRBJ2-1; V gene: TRBV29-1; CDR3 protein: CSVTLPQGAEFF; CDR3 DNA: TGCAGCGTTACTCTCCCACAGGGGGCAGAGTTCTTC
clone size: .; D gene: TRBD1; J gene: TRBJ1-2; V gene: TRBV6-6; CDR3 protein: CASRLDRGGYTF; CDR3 DNA: TGTGCCAGCAGGCTGGACAGGGGAGGCTACACCTTC
clone size: .; D gene: .; J gene: TRBJ2-2; V gene: TRBV7-9; CDR3 protein: CASSPEGIGELFF; CDR3 DNA: TGTGCCAGCTCCCCCGAGGGCATCGGGGAGCTGTTTTTT
clone size: .; D gene: TRBD1; J gene: TRBJ2-1; V gene: TRBV9; CDR3 protein: CASSVGTGLSEQFF; CDR3 DNA: TGTGCCAGCAGCGTAGGGACAGGGCTAAGCGAGCAGTTCTTC
clone size: .; D gene: TRBD2; J gene: TRBJ2-7; V gene: TRBV30; CDR3 protein: CAWTKGLAGFEQYF; CDR3 DNA: TGTGCCTGGACGAAGGGACTAGCGGGGTTCGAGCAGTACTTC
clone size: .; D gene: .; J gene: TRBJ1-1; V gene: TRBV7-9; CDR3 protein: CASDGGTEAFF; CDR3 DNA: TGTGCGAGCGACGGGGGGACTGAAGCTTTCTTT
clone size: few; D gene: .; J gene: TRBJ1-1; V gene: TRBV5-1; CDR3 protein: CASSPPGSNTEAFF; CDR3 DNA: TGCGCCAGCAGCCCTCCAGGGTCGAACACTGAAGCTTTCTTT